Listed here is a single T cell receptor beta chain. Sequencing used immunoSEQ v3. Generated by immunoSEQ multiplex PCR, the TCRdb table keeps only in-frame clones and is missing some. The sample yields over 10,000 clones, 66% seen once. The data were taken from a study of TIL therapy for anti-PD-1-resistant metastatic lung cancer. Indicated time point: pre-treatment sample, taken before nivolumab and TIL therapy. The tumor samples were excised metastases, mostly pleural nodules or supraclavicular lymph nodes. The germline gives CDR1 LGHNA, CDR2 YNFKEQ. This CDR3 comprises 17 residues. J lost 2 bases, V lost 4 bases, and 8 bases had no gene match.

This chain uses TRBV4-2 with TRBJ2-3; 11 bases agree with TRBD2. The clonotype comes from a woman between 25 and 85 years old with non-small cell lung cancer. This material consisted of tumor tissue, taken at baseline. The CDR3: CASSRAGTSGLTDTQYF. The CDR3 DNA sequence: TGTGCCAGCAGCCGCGCCGGGACTAGCGGTCTCACAGATACGCAGTATTTT.